The sample holds one count of the clone carrying this T cell receptor (beta chain). Generated by immunoSEQ multiplex PCR, the TCRdb table keeps only in-frame clones and is missing some. The data show about 32,000 clones, 80% to 90% seen once. There are 16 residues in the CDR3. V lost 6 bases, J lost 4 bases, and 21 bases lay in between. From germline, CDR1 is MGHRA and CDR2 YSYEKL. The data were obtained in a study of OX40 agonist ivuxolimab in advanced cancers. Here the sequenced sample was CD4+ or CD8+ T cells sorted from blood, taken in a trial of the OX40 agonist ivuxolimab. The J gene is TRBJ1-2, the V gene TRBV4-1, with D unresolved. This TCR was sampled from an adult with an advanced solid tumor such as melanoma, head and neck, liver or kidney cancer. CDR3 DNA: TGCGCCAGCAGGCAAACGTCGGGATTTTTGGGCTATGGCTACACCTTC. Its translation is CASRQTSGFLGYGYTF.